The sequence of this TCR beta chain was determined in a study of T cell responses to AZD1222 COVID-19 vaccine. Study-level points and caveats: Donors, mostly white British, included more females; clonal diversity was possibly underestimated.

Assay: immunoSEQ multiplex PCR; the TCRdb copy retains only in-frame clones and omits some. The data show 130,000 to 150,000 clones, around 90% seen once. This clone is a singleton in its sample. Antigen: not known. Trimming took 8 bases from V and 4 from J, leaving 14 bases between them. The length of the CDR3 is 13 residues. Pooled together were second doses at about 4 or about 12 weeks. The TCR originated in an adult who received the AZD1222 COVID-19 vaccine. The specimen comprised peripheral blood, sampled 28 days after the second AZD1222 dose. The chain has TRBV12-3 or TRBV12-4 and TRBJ2-5; possible D gene TRBD2, 7 bases. The CDR3 sequence is CASGGGGGETQYF. The CDR3, as DNA: TGTGCCAGCGGCGGGGGCGGGGGAGAGACCCAGTACTTC.